Included here is one T cell receptor (beta chain) sequence, with context. Its cognate antigen is unknown. Reverse transcribing all isolated RNA meant expressed TCRB transcripts were sequenced. Using immunoSEQ multiplex PCR, the repertoire was profiled, and TCRdb retains in-frame clones only, with some absent. Among 500,000 to 850,000 clones, roughly 13% were seen once, and the ten largest hold approximately 0.043%. The sample comes from a study of beta chain features in type 1 diabetes. Findings and limits, study-wide: In all four CD4+ subsets, TCRB CDR3 length was significantly, moderately reduced in type 1 diabetes.

Material for sequencing was naive CD4+ T cells from blood. The TCR comes from a man younger than 35 with type 1 diabetes.

CDR3 nucleotides: TGTGCCTGGAGCCCAGGACAGGGTACCTACACCTTC. This codes for CAWSPGQGTYTF. The chain recombines TRBV30 with TRBJ1-2; 8 bases are a match to TRBD1. The CDR3 sequence is 12 residues long. Germline V gene sequence: CDR1 GTSNPN, CDR2 SVGIG (reference sequence). The ends lost 3 bases at V and 10 bases at J; junction bases unmatched: 7.